This TCR beta chain comes out of a study of control samples from healthy donors and cancer patients. The germline CDR1 and CDR2 sequences are MNHEY and SVGAGI. This CDR3 is 15 amino acids long. Trimming cost V 4 bases and J 0 bases, with 7 bases left between them. Some clones are missing from TCRdb's copy, which holds only in-frame ones; the method was immunoSEQ multiplex PCR. This table holds 75,000 to 95,000 clones, 85% to 90% found once. This receptor was identified in a woman in her 50s with colorectal cancer. The J gene is TRBJ2-6, the V gene TRBV6-5; D may be TRBD1 (5 bases). Sequenced input: PBMCs. This chain's CDR3 is CASSSRVSGANVLTF. Here the CDR3 DNA reads TGTGCCAGCAGTTCCAGGGTCTCTGGGGCCAACGTCCTGACTTTC.